Given below is one T cell receptor (beta chain) in context. Trimming took 0 bases from V and 3 from J, leaving 6 bases between them. CDR3 length equals 12 residues. Per germline, CDR1 DFQATT and CDR2 SNEGSKA (reference sequence). TCRdb reanalysed the RT-PCR reads using MiXCR and keeps one entry per CDR3 protein. The sample lists about 680,000 distinct CDR3 sequences, approximately 15% occurring once. V usage is TRBV20-1 and J usage is TRBJ2-7; D ambiguous. The sequenced material came from memory CD4+ T cells from blood. The TCR comes from a female donor in good health, serving as a healthy control. The DNA for the CDR3 is TGCAGTGCTAGAGAAGGCAACTACGAGCAGTACTTC. It codes for CSAREGNYEQYF.